This T cell receptor beta chain emerged from a study of CD8+ T cells in alopecia areata (dated by TCRdb to 2017 to 2018). For context, the study as a whole: The treated patients took part in an open-label pilot trial in which moderate-to-severe alopecia areata was treated with oral tofacitinib at 5 to 10 mg twice daily. Tofacitinib was given for 6 to 18 months, followed by 6 months of follow-up off drug to assess delayed response and recurrence. Disease severity in treated patients was measured with the SALT score, which quantifies the percentage of affected scalp surface area. To study T cell clonal expansion in alopecia areata, the researchers applied high-throughput TCRbeta sequencing to both the C3H/HeJ mouse model and human patients. Scalp tissue and sorted CD4+ and CD8+ peripheral blood T cells from patchy and totalis/universalis alopecia areata patients and from healthy controls were covered by human TCRbeta sequencing. Patients on tofacitinib were biopsied at baseline and after 4 and 24 weeks of treatment, and several of the patients also had a later scalp biopsy. Scalp clonality was compared across normal scalp (n=4), patchy alopecia areata scalp (n=8), and alopecia totalis/universalis scalp (n=8). The RNA source kit depended on sample type: the PAXgene miRNA kit for fixed scalp, the miRNeasy kit for PBMCs, and the RNeasy kit for mouse skin. immunoSEQ multiplex PCR using 35 Vbeta forward primers and 13 Jbeta reverse primers was used to amplify TCRbeta CDR3 regions. Here is what the overall study found, with its caveats: Unlike mouse skin, where gammadelta T cells dominate, normal human skin contains resident alphabeta T cells that get sequenced too, which complicates analysis of the scalp TCR repertoire. Compared with normal scalp, lesional scalp had higher clonality and more expanded CD8+ clones, particularly in alopecia totalis/universalis, a pattern that suggests antigenic drive. Compared with mice, TCR sequences shared between patients were less clear, possibly partly because of HLA diversity across the patient population. The treated cohort was small, with a single nonresponder, so links between baseline CD8+ expansion and response need larger studies. Scalp clonality and the number of expanded CD8+ clones among the top 100 scalp clones were significantly decreased by tofacitinib. During tofacitinib treatment, many expanded lesional clones remained in scalp and blood, and this persistence may partly explain relapse after treatment is stopped.

Library prep was done by the immunoSEQ multiplex PCR assay. For TCR sequencing, RNA was extracted from every sample and reverse transcribed into cDNA to serve as template. First-strand cDNA was synthesized using SuperScript III with a 2:1 mix of oligo-dT and random hexamers. Amplification bias was assessed with a synthetic immune receptor repertoire, and residual bias was removed computationally. The authors' analysis ran thus. Raw reads were preprocessed for error removal, and CDR3 was defined according to IMGT conventions as running from the conserved cysteine to phenylalanine. Clonality was computed by normalizing Shannon entropy by log2 of the number of productive unique TCRs and subtracting the result from 1. Whether each scalp clone was CD4 or CD8 was inferred by checking scalp TCRbeta sequences against the CD4 and CD8 repertoires from sorted blood. This is the immuneACCESS table as TCRdb keeps it, with only in-frame sequences that have V and J called. A part of the clones is gone; compared with another copy, unresolved V genes explain less than half, and the rest is unexplained. The V and J calls and the clone size are those of that table, but D and trimming were determined from the DNA. The sample table lists 200,000 to 250,000 clones, approximately 72% of them with a count of one. Around 1.3% of the sample comes from the top ten.

CDR1 and CDR2, per the germline V gene, are SGHTA and FQGNSA. Its CDR3 holds 13 amino acids, cysteine through phenylalanine. The entry retains the CDR3 DNA only, 39 bases that are in frame from base 1. V is reduced by 3 bases and J by 6 bases, leaving a spacing of 9 bases between them. This clone was counted many times. Its antigen is still unknown. The record has no base qualities; no much larger clone is one base away. The treatment or condition label for this specimen denotes: oral pan-JAK inhibitor, 5-10 mg twice daily. From alopecia areata patients, peripheral blood was collected along with lesional scalp punch biopsies. PBMCs were isolated by density centrifugation and stained for CD3, CD4 and CD8, and CD4+ and CD8+ T cells were sorted on a FACSAria.

The source of this sequence is a human donor with alopecia areata. This specimen consisted of CD4+ T cells sorted from blood, obtained at approximately week 42, from a patient treated with tofacitinib. The chain links TRBV7-2 with TRBJ2-1; no confident D gene assignment can be made. The DNA sequence reads TGTGCCAGCAGCTTCGACGTCGCCAATGAGCAGTTCTTC. Translated, it gives CASSFDVANEQFF. The variable domain in full, with residues beyond the CDR3 obtained from the reference TRBV7-2 and TRBJ2-1 genes, is GAGVSQSPSNKVTEKGKDVELRCDPISGHTALYWYRQSLGQGLEFLIYFQGNSAPDKSGLPSDRFSAERTGGSVSTLTIQRTQQEDSAVYLCASSFDVANEQFFGPGTRLTVL.